Listed below are T cell receptor beta chains from one sample, sequenced in a study of CD8+CD57+ T cells in acquired aplastic anemia. TCRdb reanalysed the reads using MiXCR and keeps one entry per CDR3 protein. This repertoire shows just over 450,000 distinct CDR3 sequences, about a third found once; its top ten account for around 0.82%. Sequenced input: sorted CD4+, CD8+, or CD8+CD57+ T cells (not recorded which) from PBMCs. Source of these receptors: a human donor with aplastic anemia. Both conserved end residues are part of each CDR3. Each record gives: clone size, J gene, V gene, D gene, CDR3 protein, CDR3 DNA. A D gene is named only where the DNA matches it firmly. Clone size is shown for a subset of rows, as once, few, many or a class of expanded clone.

size: few; J: TRBJ2-5; V: TRBV7-7; D: TRBD1; CDR3: CASSRQGGQKETQYF; DNA: TGTGCTAGCAGCCGACAGGGGGGTCAAAAAGAGACCCAGTACTTC
size: NA; J: TRBJ1-6; V: TRBV2; D: NA; CDR3: CASIWGASNSPLHF; DNA: TGTGCCAGCATCTGGGGCGCTTCTAATTCACCCCTCCACTTT
size: few; J: TRBJ2-1; V: TRBV27; D: TRBD2; CDR3: CASSLRAGGHVNNEQFF; DNA: TGTGCCAGCAGTTTACGGGCGGGGGGCCATGTTAACAATGAGCAGTTCTTC
size: once; J: TRBJ2-5; V: TRBV20-1; D: NA; CDR3: CSVTGPGETQYF; DNA: TGCAGTGTAACGGGTCCCGGGGAGACCCAGTACTTC
size: NA; J: TRBJ1-2; V: TRBV7-9; D: NA; CDR3: CASSGAAYGYTF; DNA: TGTGCCAGCAGCGGCGCTGCCTATGGCTACACCTTC
size: many; J: TRBJ1-5; V: TRBV20-1; D: NA; CDR3: CSARVQGGGNQPQHF; DNA: TGCAGTGCTAGAGTACAGGGCGGAGGCAATCAGCCCCAGCATTTT
size: many; J: TRBJ1-2; V: TRBV6-6; D: NA; CDR3: CASSYRVNDGYTF; DNA: TGTGCCAGCAGTTACCGGGTGAACGATGGCTACACCTTC
size: NA; J: TRBJ2-1; V: TRBV20-1; D: NA; CDR3: CSAGGGIRKSSYNEQFF; DNA: TGCAGTGCAGGGGGAGGCATTCGAAAAAGCTCCTACAATGAGCAGTTCTTC
size: NA; J: TRBJ1-3; V: TRBV6-1; D: NA; CDR3: CASSETLSGGATGRNTIYF; DNA: TGTGCCAGCAGTGAAACCTTATCGGGAGGAGCAACAGGGAGGAACACCATATATTTT
size: NA; J: TRBJ1-1; V: TRBV25-1; D: NA; CDR3: CASISTGSEAFF; DNA: TGTGCCAGCATCTCCACTGGTTCAGAAGCTTTCTTT
size: many; J: TRBJ2-7; V: TRBV29-1; D: TRBD2; CDR3: CSVALAEPYEQYF; DNA: TGCAGCGTTGCACTAGCGGAACCCTACGAGCAGTACTTC
size: NA; J: TRBJ1-2; V: TRBV2; D: NA; CDR3: CASSFRTLGNGYTF; DNA: TGTGCCAGCAGCTTCCGGACACTTGGGAATGGCTACACCTTC
size: NA; J: TRBJ2-5; V: TRBV4-1; D: NA; CDR3: CASSLGSGRVQETQYF; DNA: TGCGCCAGCAGCCTAGGATCAGGCAGAGTCCAAGAGACCCAGTACTTC
size: many; J: TRBJ2-7; V: TRBV20-1; D: TRBD2; CDR3: CSARDGTSGAYEQYF; DNA: TGCAGTGCTAGGGATGGGACTAGCGGGGCCTACGAGCAGTACTTC
size: few; J: TRBJ1-4; V: TRBV7-9; D: TRBD1; CDR3: CATRRGPRTANEKLFF; DNA: TGTGCCACCAGAAGGGGGCCCCGAACGGCTAATGAAAAACTGTTTTTT
size: NA; J: TRBJ1-1; V: TRBV10-3; D: NA; CDR3: CASADGSAMNTEAFF; DNA: TGTGCCAGTGCTGATGGCAGCGCGATGAACACTGAAGCTTTCTTT
size: NA; J: TRBJ2-2; V: TRBV5-1; D: NA; CDR3: CASSLGRSGELFF; DNA: TGCGCCAGCAGCTTGGGGAGATCCGGGGAGCTGTTTTTT
size: NA; J: TRBJ2-1; V: TRBV3-1; D: NA; CDR3: CASGQRRGLPLF; DNA: TGTGCCAGCGGCCAAAGGAGGGGCCTTCCACTCTTC
size: few; J: TRBJ2-1; V: TRBV20-1; D: TRBD2; CDR3: CSAKAGGSYNEQFF; DNA: TGCAGTGCGAAAGCGGGGGGGTCCTACAATGAGCAGTTCTTC
size: NA; J: TRBJ1-4; V: TRBV4-2; D: NA; CDR3: CASSQVLGSTNEKLFF; DNA: TGTGCCAGCAGCCAAGTTCTCGGTTCAACTAATGAAAAACTGTTTTTT
size: few; J: TRBJ1-6; V: TRBV5-6; D: TRBD1; CDR3: CASSSSGTGVNSPLHF; DNA: TGTGCCAGCAGCTCCTCCGGGACAGGGGTTAATTCACCCCTCCACTTT
size: few; J: TRBJ1-5; V: TRBV6-4; D: NA; CDR3: CASRGQISNQPQHF; DNA: TGTGCCAGCAGAGGACAGATTAGCAATCAGCCCCAGCATTTT
size: NA; J: TRBJ1-2; V: TRBV7-2; D: NA; CDR3: CASSQGGVDGYTF; DNA: TGTGCCAGCAGCCAAGGGGGTGTCGATGGCTACACCTTC